A selection of T cell receptor beta chains follows, all from one sample in a study of T cell responses to AZD1222 COVID-19 vaccine. TCRdb's table, derived via immunoSEQ multiplex PCR, lists solely in-frame clones and lacks some. The sample records 160,000 or so clones, roughly nine tenths being singletons. The sequencing used peripheral blood, collected 28 days after the second AZD1222 dose. These receptors were collected from an adult who received the AZD1222 COVID-19 vaccine. Each CDR3 is given with its conserved first and last residue. D genes are given only for firm matches. Expanded clones are given a class, and other clones once, few, many or no size at all.

-	TRBV7-9	TRBJ2-2	-	CASSLYSGELFF	TGTGCCAGCAGCTTATATAGCGGGGAGCTGTTTTTT
-	TRBV5-5	TRBJ1-2	-	CASSLQGTTYGYTF	TGTGCCAGCAGCTTGCAGGGAACAACGTATGGCTACACCTTC
-	TRBV29-1	TRBJ1-2	-	CSVSRDGDYGYTF	TGCAGCGTTAGTAGGGACGGAGACTATGGCTACACCTTC
once	TRBV14	TRBJ1-2	-	CASSQFLYGYTF	TGTGCCAGCAGCCAATTCCTTTATGGCTACACCTTC
-	TRBV5-1	TRBJ2-5	-	CASSLMGTGKETQYF	TGCGCCAGCAGCTTGATGGGTACAGGGAAAGAGACCCAGTACTTC
-	TRBV9	TRBJ2-5	-	CASSVGGHGQGYQETQYF	TGTGCCAGCAGCGTAGGCGGCCATGGCCAAGGGTACCAAGAGACCCAGTACTTC
-	TRBV9	TRBJ1-2	-	CASSVSQASYGYTF	TGTGCCAGCAGCGTTAGCCAGGCCTCCTATGGCTACACCTTC
-	TRBV19	TRBJ1-3	-	CASSPGGGTGNTIYF	TGTGCCAGTAGCCCGGGCGGGGGCACTGGAAACACCATATATTTT
-	TRBV6-5	TRBJ2-5	-	CASSTSWERGETQYF	TGTGCCAGCAGTACATCCTGGGAGAGGGGAGAGACCCAGTACTTC
-	TRBV4-1	TRBJ1-5	-	CASSHSPDPRSNQPQHF	TGCGCCAGCAGCCATAGCCCAGACCCGAGGAGCAATCAGCCCCAGCATTTT
-	TRBV6-5	TRBJ1-1	TRBD1	CASSYTDRANTEAFF	TGTGCCAGCAGTTACACGGACAGGGCTAACACTGAAGCTTTCTTT
-	TRBV23-1	TRBJ2-7	-	CASSQTERTGLSYEQYF	TGCGCCAGCAGTCAAACCGAAAGAACAGGGCTCTCCTACGAGCAGTACTTC
once	TRBV7-9	TRBJ2-5	-	CASSLGKGSYF	TGTGCCAGCAGCTTAGGGAAGGGATCGTACTTC
-	TRBV4-1	TRBJ1-6	-	CASSQEQGKLNSPLHF	TGCGCCAGCAGCCAAGAACAGGGAAAGCTTAATTCACCCCTCCACTTT
-	TRBV2	TRBJ1-2	TRBD1	CASKTGTANYGYTF	TGTGCCAGTAAGACAGGGACAGCTAACTATGGCTACACCTTC
-	TRBV12-3/TRBV12-4	TRBJ1-2	-	CASSFQLDYGYTF	TGTGCCAGCAGTTTCCAACTTGACTATGGCTACACCTTC
-	TRBV29-1	TRBJ1-2	-	CSAIQGGGGYTF	TGCAGCGCAATCCAGGGTGGCGGTGGCTACACCTTC
-	TRBV9	TRBJ2-2	-	CASSPGLAGLENGELFF	TGTGCCAGCAGCCCCGGACTGGCGGGGCTTGAGAACGGGGAGCTGTTTTTT
-	TRBV7-9	TRBJ2-1	-	CASSLARLLSSYNEQFF	TGTGCCAGCAGCTTAGCGCGGCTTCTCAGCTCCTACAATGAGCAGTTCTTC
-	TRBV12-5	TRBJ2-1	TRBD2	CASALRGGENEQFF	TGTGCTAGTGCCCTGCGCGGGGGAGAGAATGAGCAGTTCTTC
-	TRBV30	TRBJ2-1	TRBD2	CAWNPGLAGGPGEQFF	TGTGCCTGGAATCCGGGACTAGCGGGGGGGCCGGGAGAGCAGTTCTTC
-	TRBV4-2	TRBJ1-1	-	CASSQARGMNTEAFF	TGTGCCAGCAGCCAAGCCCGAGGGATGAACACTGAAGCTTTCTTT
-	TRBV12-5	TRBJ2-7	-	CASGYGQSYEQYF	TGTGCTAGTGGCTACGGACAGTCCTACGAGCAGTACTTC
-	TRBV6-2/TRBV6-3	TRBJ2-7	-	CASSYGPAEYF	TGTGCCAGCAGTTACGGTCCAGCGGAGTACTTC
-	TRBV11-2	TRBJ2-5	-	CASSSDWERETQYF	TGTGCCAGCAGCTCCGATTGGGAAAGAGAGACCCAGTACTTC
-	TRBV5-1	TRBJ1-1	-	CASSLAAGNTEAFF	TGCGCCAGCAGCTTGGCCGCAGGGAATACTGAAGCTTTCTTT
-	TRBV6-5	TRBJ1-4	-	CASSYGRLSTNEKLFF	TGTGCCAGCAGTTACGGCCGTCTGTCCACTAATGAAAAACTGTTTTTT
-	TRBV10-3	TRBJ1-1	-	CAAGNRENTEAFF	TGTGCCGCTGGGAACAGGGAGAACACTGAAGCTTTCTTT
once	TRBV18	TRBJ1-5	-	CASSPPTVTGNQPQHF	TGTGCCAGCTCACCACCGACAGTCACAGGCAATCAGCCCCAGCATTTT
once	TRBV19	TRBJ1-6	-	CASSNRLSSYNSPLHF	TGTGCCAGTAGTAATCGTTTAAGCTCCTATAATTCACCCCTCCACTTT
-	TRBV29-1	TRBJ2-2	-	CSVEAGANTGELFF	TGCAGCGTTGAGGCGGGGGCTAACACCGGGGAGCTGTTTTTT
-	TRBV29-1	TRBJ1-5	TRBD1	CSGQTGEGQPQHF	TGCAGCGGACAAACAGGGGAGGGTCAGCCCCAGCATTTT
-	TRBV29-1	TRBJ1-1	-	CSVVRTGAFF	TGCAGCGTTGTGCGGACGGGAGCTTTCTTT
-	TRBV3-1/TRBV3-2	TRBJ1-2	-	CASSQDPAESYTF	TGTGCCAGCAGCCAAGATCCGGCAGAGAGTTACACCTTC
-	TRBV5-1	TRBJ2-3	-	CASSWQGGPGDTQYF	TGCGCCAGCAGCTGGCAGGGGGGCCCCGGAGATACGCAGTATTTT
once	TRBV12-3/TRBV12-4	TRBJ1-1	-	CASRAGTSTEAFF	TGTGCCAGCAGGGCCGGGACGTCTACTGAAGCTTTCTTT
-	TRBV19	TRBJ1-2	TRBD1	CASSPRTGAGGYTF	TGTGCCAGTAGTCCCCGGACAGGGGCGGGTGGCTACACCTTC
-	TRBV3-1/TRBV3-2	TRBJ1-2	-	CASSHNGWRNYGYTF	TGTGCCAGCAGCCATAACGGATGGCGAAACTATGGCTACACCTTC
few	TRBV9	TRBJ1-1	-	CASSAGAADRGAFF	TGTGCCAGCAGCGCCGGCGCGGCGGACAGAGGGGCTTTCTTT
-	TRBV7-9	TRBJ1-2	TRBD1	CASSPTGLYGYTF	TGTGCCAGCAGCCCGACAGGGCTCTATGGCTACACCTTC
-	TRBV3-1/TRBV3-2	TRBJ2-2	-	CASSPSHPQGSGTGELFF	TGTGCCAGCAGCCCCTCCCACCCTCAGGGGTCCGGCACCGGGGAGCTGTTTTTT
-	TRBV5-1	TRBJ1-1	-	CASSLVSGEAFF	TGCGCCAGCAGCTTGGTTTCTGGTGAAGCTTTCTTT
-	TRBV7-3	TRBJ2-1	-	CASSSSSSSYNEQFF	TGTGCCAGCAGCTCGTCGTCGAGCTCCTACAATGAGCAGTTCTTC
-	TRBV10-1	TRBJ2-7	TRBD1	CASSPQGFTHEQYF	TGCGCCAGCAGTCCACAGGGGTTTACGCACGAGCAGTACTTC
-	TRBV6-7	TRBJ1-1	TRBD1	CASSSHPGQGPSGENTEAFF	TGTGCCAGCAGTTCCCATCCGGGACAGGGGCCGTCCGGAGAGAACACTGAAGCTTTCTTT
once	TRBV13	TRBJ2-3	-	CASSHGDRTDTQYF	TGTGCCAGCAGCCACGGGGACCGCACAGATACGCAGTATTTT
-	TRBV2	TRBJ2-5	-	CASSEFTDQETQYF	TGTGCCAGCAGTGAATTTACGGACCAAGAGACCCAGTACTTC
-	TRBV29-1	TRBJ1-2	-	CSVEDVIGYGYTF	TGCAGCGTTGAAGACGTGATAGGCTATGGCTACACCTTC
-	TRBV19	TRBJ1-2	-	CASSIGVGQPYGYTF	TGTGCCAGTAGTATCGGGGTGGGCCAGCCCTATGGCTACACCTTC
-	TRBV7-9	TRBJ2-3	TRBD2	CASSPRTSGDTDTQYF	TGTGCCAGCAGCCCCCGGACTAGCGGGGACACAGATACGCAGTATTTT